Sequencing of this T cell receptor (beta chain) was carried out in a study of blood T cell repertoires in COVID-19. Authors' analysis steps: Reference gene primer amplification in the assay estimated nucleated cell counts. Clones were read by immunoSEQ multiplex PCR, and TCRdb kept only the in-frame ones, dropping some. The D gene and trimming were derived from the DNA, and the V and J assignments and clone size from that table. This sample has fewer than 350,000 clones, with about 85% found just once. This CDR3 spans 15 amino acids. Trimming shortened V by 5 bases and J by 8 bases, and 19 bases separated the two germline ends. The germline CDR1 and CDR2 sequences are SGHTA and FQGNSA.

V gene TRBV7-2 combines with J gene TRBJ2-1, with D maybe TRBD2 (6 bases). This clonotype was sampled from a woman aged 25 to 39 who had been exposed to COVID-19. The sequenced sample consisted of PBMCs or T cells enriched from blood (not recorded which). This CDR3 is CASSSPGTPSHEQFF. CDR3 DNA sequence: TGTGCCAGCAGCAGCCCCGGGACTCCCAGCCATGAGCAGTTCTTC.